A selection of T cell receptor beta chains follows, all from one sample in a study of T cell responses to AZD1222 COVID-19 vaccine. The method was immunoSEQ multiplex PCR; TCRdb's version includes in-frame clones alone and lacks a portion of them. The sample lists 90,000 to 140,000 clones; 88% were seen once. The sample was peripheral blood, taken on day 0 of AZD1222 vaccination. The receptors were sampled from an adult in good health. Both conserved end residues are part of each CDR3. A D gene is named only where the DNA matches it firmly. Not every row has a clone size; where given, it reads once, few, many or a size class.

v_gene: TRBV7-3; j_gene: TRBJ2-3; abundance: -; d_gene: TRBD2; CDR3aa: CASSSGLAGELRTDTQYF; CDR3nt: TGTGCCAGCAGCTCAGGACTAGCGGGAGAACTTAGAACAGATACGCAGTATTTT
v_gene: TRBV10-2; j_gene: TRBJ2-1; abundance: -; d_gene: -; CDR3aa: CASSENLGDEQFF; CDR3nt: TGCGCCAGCAGTGAGAATCTGGGGGATGAGCAGTTCTTC
v_gene: TRBV3-1/TRBV3-2; j_gene: TRBJ2-2; abundance: -; d_gene: -; CDR3aa: CASSHWGTGELFF; CDR3nt: TGTGCCAGCAGCCATTGGGGCACCGGGGAGCTGTTTTTT
v_gene: TRBV29-1; j_gene: TRBJ1-4; abundance: -; d_gene: TRBD1; CDR3aa: CSVWAGGTATNEKLFF; CDR3nt: TGCAGCGTTTGGGCAGGGGGCACCGCAACTAATGAAAAACTGTTTTTT
v_gene: TRBV4-3; j_gene: TRBJ2-5; abundance: few; d_gene: -; CDR3aa: CASSQGQGRETQYF; CDR3nt: TGCGCCAGCAGCCAAGGGCAGGGTCGAGAGACCCAGTACTTC
v_gene: TRBV2; j_gene: TRBJ1-5; abundance: -; d_gene: -; CDR3aa: CASRLQSGWDQPQHF; CDR3nt: TGTGCCAGCAGATTACAGTCTGGGTGGGATCAGCCCCAGCATTTT
v_gene: TRBV2; j_gene: TRBJ1-2; abundance: few; d_gene: -; CDR3aa: CASSLRDSTGYTF; CDR3nt: TGTGCCAGCAGCCTCCGGGACTCTACGGGCTACACCTTC
v_gene: TRBV6-6; j_gene: TRBJ1-2; abundance: -; d_gene: -; CDR3aa: CASSYSEDGYTF; CDR3nt: TGTGCCAGCAGTTACTCGGAAGATGGCTACACCTTC
v_gene: TRBV28; j_gene: TRBJ1-6; abundance: -; d_gene: TRBD1; CDR3aa: CASSPGGQGGSPLHF; CDR3nt: TGTGCCAGCAGTCCGGGGGGACAGGGAGGTTCACCCCTCCACTTT
v_gene: TRBV28; j_gene: TRBJ1-4; abundance: -; d_gene: -; CDR3aa: CASRGEGGTNEKLFF; CDR3nt: TGTGCCAGCAGAGGGGAAGGGGGAACTAATGAAAAACTGTTTTTT
v_gene: TRBV30; j_gene: TRBJ2-5; abundance: -; d_gene: -; CDR3aa: CAWSNRGYQETQYF; CDR3nt: TGTGCCTGGAGCAATCGTGGGTACCAAGAGACCCAGTACTTC
v_gene: TRBV5-1; j_gene: TRBJ1-4; abundance: few; d_gene: -; CDR3aa: CASSFSAGNEKLFF; CDR3nt: TGCGCCAGCAGCTTCAGTGCGGGGAATGAAAAACTGTTTTTT
v_gene: TRBV12-3/TRBV12-4; j_gene: TRBJ1-5; abundance: -; d_gene: -; CDR3aa: CASSLGSDQPQHF; CDR3nt: TGTGCCAGCAGTTTAGGTAGTGATCAGCCCCAGCATTTT
v_gene: TRBV9; j_gene: TRBJ2-7; abundance: few; d_gene: TRBD2; CDR3aa: CASSRRASGSTREQYF; CDR3nt: TGTGCCAGCAGCCGTCGGGCTAGCGGGAGTACGCGCGAGCAGTACTTC
v_gene: TRBV3-1/TRBV3-2; j_gene: TRBJ2-7; abundance: -; d_gene: TRBD2; CDR3aa: CASSTASGSNEQYF; CDR3nt: TGTGCCAGCAGCACGGCTAGCGGGAGCAACGAGCAGTACTTC
v_gene: TRBV7-9; j_gene: TRBJ2-1; abundance: once; d_gene: -; CDR3aa: CASSLRGGNEQFF; CDR3nt: TGTGCCAGCAGCTTACGGGGAGGCAATGAGCAGTTCTTC
v_gene: TRBV28; j_gene: TRBJ2-2; abundance: few; d_gene: TRBD2; CDR3aa: CASSPGDSGRVGELFF; CDR3nt: TGTGCCAGCAGTCCCGGGGATAGCGGGAGAGTCGGGGAGCTGTTTTTT
v_gene: TRBV10-3; j_gene: TRBJ1-3; abundance: -; d_gene: TRBD1; CDR3aa: CAISAGQGGNTIYF; CDR3nt: TGTGCCATCAGTGCGGGACAGGGTGGAAACACCATATATTTT
v_gene: TRBV6-2/TRBV6-3; j_gene: TRBJ2-5; abundance: -; d_gene: TRBD2; CDR3aa: CASSYGGSRETQYF; CDR3nt: TGTGCCAGCAGTTACGGCGGGAGCCGAGAGACCCAGTACTTC
v_gene: TRBV27; j_gene: TRBJ1-1; abundance: -; d_gene: -; CDR3aa: CASSLGANTEAFF; CDR3nt: TGTGCCAGCAGTTTAGGGGCGAACACTGAAGCTTTCTTT
v_gene: TRBV7-2; j_gene: TRBJ2-5; abundance: -; d_gene: TRBD1; CDR3aa: CASSAWDRAALMDTQYF; CDR3nt: TGTGCCAGCAGCGCCTGGGACAGGGCGGCTCTTATGGATACCCAGTACTTC
v_gene: TRBV27; j_gene: TRBJ1-6; abundance: -; d_gene: -; CDR3aa: CASSGREGSPLHF; CDR3nt: TGTGCCAGCAGTGGCAGGGAAGGTTCACCCCTCCACTTT
v_gene: TRBV2; j_gene: TRBJ2-5; abundance: -; d_gene: -; CDR3aa: CASSDIPLAGETQYF; CDR3nt: TGTGCCAGCAGTGACATCCCCCTAGCTGGAGAGACCCAGTACTTC
v_gene: TRBV19; j_gene: TRBJ2-3; abundance: once; d_gene: TRBD1; CDR3aa: CASSIGPGQGGDTQYF; CDR3nt: TGTGCCAGTAGTATAGGACCGGGACAGGGAGGAGATACGCAGTATTTT
v_gene: TRBV19; j_gene: TRBJ1-1; abundance: once; d_gene: -; CDR3aa: CASSPRGGLYTEAFF; CDR3nt: TGTGCCAGTAGTCCCCGGGGGGGGTTGTACACTGAAGCTTTCTTT
v_gene: TRBV3-1/TRBV3-2; j_gene: TRBJ1-6; abundance: -; d_gene: -; CDR3aa: CASSQFIGQPNSPLHF; CDR3nt: TGTGCCAGCAGCCAATTTATAGGACAGCCAAATTCACCCCTCCACTTT
v_gene: TRBV19; j_gene: TRBJ1-2; abundance: -; d_gene: -; CDR3aa: CASSTPLFSYGYTF; CDR3nt: TGTGCCAGTAGTACCCCCCTATTTTCCTATGGCTACACCTTC
v_gene: TRBV2; j_gene: TRBJ2-5; abundance: -; d_gene: -; CDR3aa: CASSEVVETQYF; CDR3nt: TGTGCCAGCAGTGAAGTCGTAGAGACCCAGTACTTC
v_gene: TRBV5-1; j_gene: TRBJ2-7; abundance: -; d_gene: TRBD2; CDR3aa: CASSLESSGYEQYF; CDR3nt: TGCGCCAGCAGCTTGGAATCTAGCGGTTACGAGCAGTACTTC
v_gene: TRBV6-2/TRBV6-3; j_gene: TRBJ1-1; abundance: once; d_gene: -; CDR3aa: CASSYDSKWGTRNTEAFF; CDR3nt: TGTGCCAGCAGTTACGATTCGAAATGGGGGACGAGGAACACTGAAGCTTTCTTT
v_gene: TRBV3-1/TRBV3-2; j_gene: TRBJ1-2; abundance: -; d_gene: TRBD1; CDR3aa: CASSRTGGEGYTF; CDR3nt: TGTGCCAGCAGCCGGACAGGGGGAGAAGGCTACACCTTC
v_gene: TRBV7-9; j_gene: TRBJ2-7; abundance: -; d_gene: -; CDR3aa: CASSPGDHYYEQYF; CDR3nt: TGTGCCAGCAGCCCCGGGGACCACTACTACGAGCAGTACTTC
v_gene: TRBV12-3/TRBV12-4; j_gene: TRBJ1-1; abundance: -; d_gene: -; CDR3aa: CASSVGQNTEAFF; CDR3nt: TGTGCCAGCAGTGTCGGACAGAACACTGAAGCTTTCTTT
v_gene: TRBV4-2; j_gene: TRBJ2-2; abundance: -; d_gene: -; CDR3aa: CASSRGGSGELFF; CDR3nt: TGTGCCAGCAGCCGAGGGGGGTCCGGGGAGCTGTTTTTT
v_gene: TRBV7-9; j_gene: TRBJ1-2; abundance: -; d_gene: -; CDR3aa: CASSLRDVGYTF; CDR3nt: TGTGCCAGCAGCCTGAGGGACGTTGGCTACACCTTC
v_gene: TRBV25-1; j_gene: TRBJ2-1; abundance: -; d_gene: TRBD2; CDR3aa: CASSPTSGSANSYNEQFF; CDR3nt: TGTGCCAGCAGTCCTACTAGCGGGAGTGCCAACTCCTACAATGAGCAGTTCTTC
v_gene: TRBV3-1/TRBV3-2; j_gene: TRBJ2-1; abundance: -; d_gene: TRBD1; CDR3aa: CASSQAGQPYNEQFF; CDR3nt: TGTGCCAGCAGCCAAGCGGGACAGCCTTACAATGAGCAGTTCTTC
v_gene: TRBV28; j_gene: TRBJ1-5; abundance: few; d_gene: TRBD1; CDR3aa: CASRTGQGGHGNQPQHF; CDR3nt: TGTGCCAGCAGGACGGGACAGGGAGGGCATGGCAATCAGCCCCAGCATTTT
v_gene: TRBV7-3; j_gene: TRBJ2-7; abundance: -; d_gene: TRBD1; CDR3aa: CASSPPDRAHEQYF; CDR3nt: TGTGCCAGCAGCCCACCGGACAGGGCCCACGAGCAGTACTTC
v_gene: TRBV11-3; j_gene: TRBJ2-7; abundance: -; d_gene: TRBD2; CDR3aa: CASSLVVAQREPLYEQYF; CDR3nt: TGTGCCAGCAGCTTAGTGGTTGCCCAGCGGGAGCCCTTATACGAGCAGTACTTC
v_gene: TRBV4-3; j_gene: TRBJ1-2; abundance: -; d_gene: -; CDR3aa: CASSPGVGNYGYTF; CDR3nt: TGCGCCAGCAGTCCAGGGGTGGGTAACTATGGCTACACCTTC